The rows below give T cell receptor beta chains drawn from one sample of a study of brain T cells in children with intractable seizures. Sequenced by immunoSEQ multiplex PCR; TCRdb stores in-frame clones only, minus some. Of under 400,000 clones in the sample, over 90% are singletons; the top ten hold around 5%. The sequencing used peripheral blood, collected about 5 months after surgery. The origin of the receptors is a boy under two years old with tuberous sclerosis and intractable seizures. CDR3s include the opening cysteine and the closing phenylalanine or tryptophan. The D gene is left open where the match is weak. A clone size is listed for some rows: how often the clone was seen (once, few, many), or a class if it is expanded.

DNA: TGTGCCAGCTCAAGACTAGCGGTAGAAGAGCAGTTCTTC
CDR3: CASSRLAVEEQFF
size: NA
D: TRBD2
J: TRBJ2-1
V: TRBV7-9

DNA: TGTGCCAGCAGCTTAGAATGGGCCAGTGATCAGCCCCAGCATTTT
CDR3: CASSLEWASDQPQHF
size: once
D: NA
J: TRBJ1-5
V: TRBV7-2

DNA: TGTGCCAGCAGTTCCCTAGGGGGCCCCCTTAATGAGCAGTTCTTC
CDR3: CASSSLGGPLNEQFF
size: NA
D: TRBD1
J: TRBJ2-1
V: TRBV6-5

DNA: TGCGCCAGCAGCCAGGGACAGGGCGGCGAGCAGTACTTC
CDR3: CASSQGQGGEQYF
size: NA
D: TRBD1
J: TRBJ2-7
V: TRBV4-1

DNA: TGCGCCAGCAGCCCCCTGCGGGGGGGCACAGATACGCAGTATTTT
CDR3: CASSPLRGGTDTQYF
size: once
D: TRBD2
J: TRBJ2-3
V: TRBV4-1

DNA: TGTGCCAGCAGCGGGGGGGGTAGCAATCAGCCCCAGCATTTT
CDR3: CASSGGGSNQPQHF
size: NA
D: NA
J: TRBJ1-5
V: TRBV9

DNA: TGTGCCAGCAGCGGGGACAATGAGCAGTTCTTC
CDR3: CASSGDNEQFF
size: NA
D: NA
J: TRBJ2-1
V: TRBV12-3/TRBV12-4

DNA: TGTGCCAGCAGCGTAGTGGCGGAGAACACTGAAGCTTTCTTT
CDR3: CASSVVAENTEAFF
size: NA
D: NA
J: TRBJ1-1
V: TRBV9

DNA: TGTGCCTGGAGCCTAGGGACAGGGGCCCTTTACGAGCAGTACTTC
CDR3: CAWSLGTGALYEQYF
size: NA
D: TRBD1
J: TRBJ2-7
V: TRBV30

DNA: TGTGCCAGCAGCCAGTACCGGGACAGGAGAACAAAAGAGACCCAGTACTTC
CDR3: CASSQYRDRRTKETQYF
size: NA
D: TRBD1
J: TRBJ2-5
V: TRBV3-1/TRBV3-2

DNA: TGTGCCACCAGCAGAGCACCTAGCGGGAGGTGGAATGAGCAGTTCTTC
CDR3: CATSRAPSGRWNEQFF
size: NA
D: TRBD2
J: TRBJ2-1
V: TRBV15

DNA: TGTGCCAGCAGCTTAGCGGGACAGGGGGCTTCTGAAGCTTTCTTT
CDR3: CASSLAGQGASEAFF
size: NA
D: TRBD1
J: TRBJ1-1
V: TRBV11-1

DNA: TGTGCCAGTAGCCCGACTAGCGGGAGTGGGTTCGAGCAGTACTTC
CDR3: CASSPTSGSGFEQYF
size: once
D: TRBD2
J: TRBJ2-7
V: TRBV19

DNA: TGTGCCAGCAGCCAAATAGTGGCGGGAGCTAGCACAGATACGCAGTATTTT
CDR3: CASSQIVAGASTDTQYF
size: NA
D: TRBD2
J: TRBJ2-3
V: TRBV14

DNA: TGTGCCAGCAGCGTAGTCAATGGACTAGCGGGGTCCTACGAGCAGTACTTC
CDR3: CASSVVNGLAGSYEQYF
size: NA
D: TRBD2
J: TRBJ2-7
V: TRBV9

DNA: TGTGCCAGCAGCGTAGAACAGTCCCGTCGGTATGGCTACACCTTC
CDR3: CASSVEQSRRYGYTF
size: NA
D: NA
J: TRBJ1-2
V: TRBV9